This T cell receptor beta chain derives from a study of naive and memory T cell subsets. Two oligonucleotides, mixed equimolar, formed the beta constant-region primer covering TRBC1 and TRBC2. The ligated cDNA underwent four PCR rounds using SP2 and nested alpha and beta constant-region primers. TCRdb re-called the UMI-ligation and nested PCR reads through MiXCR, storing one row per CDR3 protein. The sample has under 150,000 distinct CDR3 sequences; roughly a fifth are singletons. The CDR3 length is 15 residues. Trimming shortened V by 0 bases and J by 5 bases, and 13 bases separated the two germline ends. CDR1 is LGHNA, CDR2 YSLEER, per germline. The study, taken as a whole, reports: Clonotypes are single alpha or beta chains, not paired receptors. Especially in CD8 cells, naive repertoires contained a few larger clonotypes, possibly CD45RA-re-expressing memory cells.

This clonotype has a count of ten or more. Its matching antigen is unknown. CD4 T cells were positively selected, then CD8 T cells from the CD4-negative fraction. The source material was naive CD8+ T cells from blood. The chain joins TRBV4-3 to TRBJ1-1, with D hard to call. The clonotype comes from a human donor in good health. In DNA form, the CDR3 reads TGCGCCAGCAGCCAAGAAGACGGGCTGGGGACTGAAGCTTTCTTT. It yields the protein CASSQEDGLGTEAFF.